This T cell receptor (beta chain) was captured by sequencing in a study of cytomegalovirus exposure and HLA in healthy donors. The PCR contained 60 Vbeta and 13 Jbeta primers. Using immunoSEQ multiplex PCR, the repertoire was profiled, and TCRdb retains in-frame clones only, with some absent. The sample records around 120,000 clones, 55% to 65% being singletons. This clone occurred a few times. The sample was PBMCs. The receptor was derived from a woman in her thirties or forties in good health and CMV-seropositive.

For the CDR3, the DNA is TGTGCCAGCAGCTTCACAGTGAACACTGAAGCTTTCTTT. It specifies CASSFTVNTEAFF. The genes are TRBV7-9 and TRBJ1-1, with D unclear. There are 13 residues in the CDR3. CDR1 is SEHNR, CDR2 FQNEAQ, per germline (reference sequence). The germline V and J ends were trimmed by 3 bases and 0 bases, with 5 bases remaining between them.